This T cell receptor (beta chain) was found in a study of T-cell reconstitution after alpha-beta-depleted transplantation in children. Study-level findings and limits: Some patients showed high day-60 TCRbeta diversity, which derived from surviving recipient T cells and thymic progenitors. Newly produced T cells mostly accounted for T-cell counts and diversity one year post-transplant.

The authors prepared the TCRbeta library with unique molecular identifiers. From the PCR reads, TCRdb called clonotypes with MiXCR, one entry per CDR3 protein. The sample lists 150,000 to 250,000 distinct CDR3 sequences, 6.3% occurring once. At least ten counts were recorded for this clonotype. The antigen remains undetermined. The length of the CDR3 is 12 residues. Germline assignment: CDR1 DFQATT and CDR2 SNEGSKA (reference sequence). With 6 bases removed from V and 10 bases from J, the gap between germline ends came to 16 bases. Sequencing was performed on PBMCs, taken before TCRalphabeta/CD19-depleted stem cell transplant. The V gene is TRBV20-1, the J gene TRBJ1-5; the D gene is possibly TRBD1 (6 bases). The TCR originated in a girl under three years old with combined immunodeficiency, due to receive a stem cell transplant. In DNA, the CDR3 is TGCAGTGCCACGGATGGGGGGCACCCCCAGCATTTT. Amino acids: CSATDGGHPQHF.